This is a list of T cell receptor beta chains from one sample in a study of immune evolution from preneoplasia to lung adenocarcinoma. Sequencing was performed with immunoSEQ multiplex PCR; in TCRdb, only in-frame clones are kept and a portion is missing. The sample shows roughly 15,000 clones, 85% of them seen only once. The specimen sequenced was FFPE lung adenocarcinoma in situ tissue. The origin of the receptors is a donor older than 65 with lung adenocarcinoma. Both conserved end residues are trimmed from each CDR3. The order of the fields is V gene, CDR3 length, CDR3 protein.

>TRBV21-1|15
ASSTRLQQSRANVLT
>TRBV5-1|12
ASSDSATNEKLF
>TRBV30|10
AWSRPGSEAF
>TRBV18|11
ASSPPGANVLT
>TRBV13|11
ASSGSDEAETY
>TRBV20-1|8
SAHRGEQF
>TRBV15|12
ATSRAGFWETQY
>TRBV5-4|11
ASMRGTSTEAF
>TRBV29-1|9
SPGERDTQY
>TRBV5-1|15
ASSSGGWALSTDTQY
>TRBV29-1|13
SVEVGGQATNTQY
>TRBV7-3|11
ASSLELNTEAF
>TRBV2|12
ASSSGRWTGELF
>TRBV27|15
ASSPRPQGLVGETQY
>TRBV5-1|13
ASSLGQGEHYEQY
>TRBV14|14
ASSQVYGRVNTEAF
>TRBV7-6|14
ASSRARGANREKLF
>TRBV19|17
ASKRASYRGNQADTEAF
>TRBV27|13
ASSKRTSGTVEQF
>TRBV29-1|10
SVDGVSDTQY
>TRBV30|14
AWSPFTTLINQPQH
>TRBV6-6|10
ASSGGNQPQH
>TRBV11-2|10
ASSLGLETQY
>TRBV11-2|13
ASSRWDRGQGTQY
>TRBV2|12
ASSPGQGAGEQF
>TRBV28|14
ASSSHIISGSFKQY
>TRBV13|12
ASSSRTGYNEQF
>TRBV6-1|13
ASSEGLLGGYGYT
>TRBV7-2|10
ASSLYLYEQY
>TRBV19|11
ASSQNRGSSYT
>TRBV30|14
AWNRGTWRANYEQY
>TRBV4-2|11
ASSQNRAAEQY
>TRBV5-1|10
ASRAPGDEQY
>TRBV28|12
ASSPHNRDYEQY
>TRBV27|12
ASSLSPGTDTQY
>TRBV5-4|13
ASSPGTSGYNEQF
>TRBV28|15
ASNFPGGTRRDHGYT
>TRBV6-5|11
ASSPRTGDEQY
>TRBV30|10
ALAHSAYEQY
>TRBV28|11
ASRNSDTGELF
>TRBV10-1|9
ATSTGGEAF
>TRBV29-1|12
SHRGTSGSPEQF
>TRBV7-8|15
ASSSDRQGIAYNEQF
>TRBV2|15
ASSELGSGRAAYEQY
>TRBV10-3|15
AIGRVAGGDGAGELF
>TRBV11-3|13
ASSLGGLSYNEQF
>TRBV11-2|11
ASSSRTGYEQY
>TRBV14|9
ASSFAETQY
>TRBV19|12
ASNPGPRRDEQF
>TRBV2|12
ASSPLAGSDTQY
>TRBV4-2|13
ASSQDHNYREEQY
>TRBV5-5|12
ASSFSHMNTEAF